This TCR beta chain appears in the sequencing data of a study of blood T cell repertoires in COVID-19. Overall study: COVID-19 samples collected from the United States, Italy and Spain covered acute and convalescent phases.

Sequenced by immunoSEQ multiplex PCR; TCRdb stores in-frame clones only, minus some. The table has approximately 300,000 clones, around nine tenths seen once; the top ten hold 6.8%. Germline CDR1 MNHEY, CDR2 SMNVEV (reference sequence). The CDR3 sequence is 15 residues long. The ends were cut back, 7 bases at V and 4 bases at J, with 16 bases in the middle. Seattle cases were enrolled at active infection and followed longitudinally. V usage is TRBV27 and J usage is TRBJ2-2, with D possibly being TRBD1 (6 bases). Sequenced input: peripheral blood. The TCR originated in a woman in her twenties or thirties with COVID-19, enrolled during active disease. Written as DNA, the CDR3 is TGTGCCAGCAAAGTAATGGGGGCGCTCACCGGGGAGCTGTTTTTT. Encoded protein: CASKVMGALTGELFF.